The TCR beta chain described here comes from a study of control samples from healthy donors and cancer patients. This CDR3 is 15 amino acids long. Comments on this clone: Within the sample, other DNA sequences also encode this same CDR3.

Sequencing was performed with immunoSEQ multiplex PCR; in TCRdb, only in-frame clones are kept and a portion is missing. The table records 93,000 or so clones, around nine tenths of them present only once. The source material was PBMCs. This chain joins TRBV21-1 and TRBJ1-2; the table's D call, TRBD1, has no DNA check behind it. TRBV21-1 is listed as a pseudogene. The TCR comes from a man aged 55 to 70 with lung cancer. The CDR3 DNA is TGTGCCAGCAGCTCCCGTCCCCCGACAGGCGATGGCTACACCTTC. Translating gives CASSSRPPTGDGYTF.